These 17 T cell receptor beta chains share one sample of origin, sequenced in a study of blood T cell repertoires in COVID-19. The protocol was immunoSEQ multiplex PCR, while the TCRdb copy is restricted to in-frame clones and leaves out a portion. The sample lists approximately 140,000 clones, roughly 82% seen once, with approximately 16% in the top ten. The material sequenced was peripheral blood. These receptors came from a human donor with acute or convalescent COVID-19. The donor label of this sample is uncertain.

This clone was picked up one time. The chain recombines TRBV3-1 (or the pseudogene TRBV3-2) with TRBJ2-4; unclear D gene. Germline CDR1 and CDR2: LGHDT and YNNKEL (reference sequence). Trimming left V 1 base short and J 2 bases short, with 6 bases between. The CDR3 has 14 residues. CDR3 protein: CASSQGSTKNIQYF. For the CDR3, the DNA is TGTGCCAGCAGCCAAGGTAGTACCAAAAACATTCAGTACTTC.

This clone was found once. This chain uses TRBV7-9 with TRBJ2-6, with D uncertain. The CDR3 sequence is 15 residues long. Trimming stripped 2 bases from V and 0 bases from J, with 5 bases between. Germline lookup yields CDR1 SEHNR and CDR2 FQNEAQ (reference sequence). The CDR3 loop reads CASSLSRSGANVLTF. The CDR3 bases are TGTGCCAGCAGCTTATCCCGCTCTGGGGCCAACGTCCTGACTTTC. The complete variable domain, with remaining parts taken from reference TRBV7-9 and TRBJ2-6, reads DTGVSQNPRHKITKRGQNVTFRCDPISEHNRLYWYRQTLGQGPEFLTYFQNEAQLEKSRLLSDRFSAERPKGSFSTLEIQRTEQGDSAMYLCASSLSRSGANVLTFGAGSRLTVL.

This clone has just one count. This rearrangement joins TRBV3-1 (or the pseudogene TRBV3-2) to TRBJ1-2, with D hard to call. The CDR3 is 14 residues long. Germline CDR1 is LGHDT and CDR2 is YNNKEL (reference sequence). The V end was cut by 2 bases, the J end by 4 bases, with 11 bases between. This chain's CDR3 is CASSQWESPYGYTF. Written as DNA, the CDR3 is TGTGCCAGCAGCCAATGGGAGAGCCCCTATGGCTACACCTTC.

This clone was recorded only once. This chain links TRBV5-1 with TRBJ2-1; 8 positions agree with TRBD2. Per germline, CDR1 SGHRS and CDR2 YFSETQ. V shed 5 bases, J shed 1 base, and the junction held 5 bases outside the gene matches. The CDR3 is made up of 15 amino acids. DNA of the CDR3: TGCGCCAGCAGATCCGGGGGGGCGTCCTACAATGAGCAGTTCTTC. Amino acid sequence: CASRSGGASYNEQFF.

The gene calls are TRBV27 and TRBJ1-5; D remains unclear. CDR1 and CDR2 from the germline V gene are MNHEY and SMNVEV (reference sequence). This CDR3 region has 13 residues. The V end lost 7 bases, the J end lost 4 bases, and 11 bases lay between the germline ends. The CDR3 is CASTPGLNQPQHF. CDR3 DNA sequence: TGTGCCAGCACACCTGGGCTGAATCAGCCCCAGCATTTT.

This chain connects TRBV5-1 to TRBJ2-5; 10 bases agree with TRBD2. The V gene's germline CDR1 is SGHRS and CDR2 YFSETQ. V lost 3 bases to trimming and J lost 4 bases; unmatched junction nucleotides: 6. CDR3 size: 15 residues. CDR3 sequence (DNA): TGCGCCAGCAGCTCTCCGGGACTAGCGAGAGAGACCCAGTACTTC. Its translation is CASSSPGLARETQYF.

This chain links TRBV3-1 (or the pseudogene TRBV3-2) with TRBJ2-6; a weak D match, TRBD2 (6 bases). The V gene's germline CDR1 is LGHDT and CDR2 YNNKEL (reference sequence). V lost 6 bases, J lost 0 bases, and 18 bases lay in between. CDR3 size: 18 residues. CDR3: CASSLSAGGGSGANVLTF. The DNA for the CDR3 is TGTGCCAGCAGTCTTTCGGCCGGGGGAGGCTCTGGGGCCAACGTCCTGACTTTC.

This clone appeared a single time. This sample also contains other DNA sequences that code for the same CDR3. V is TRBV7-2 and J is TRBJ2-7; D unresolved. From germline, CDR1 is SGHTA and CDR2 FQGNSA. The V gene lost 5 bases and the J gene lost 2 bases, with 4 bases spanning the gap. The CDR3 has 11 amino acids. The CDR3 sequence is CASSLTYEQYF. As DNA, the CDR3 is TGTGCCAGCAGCCTAACCTACGAGCAGTACTTC.

The chain uses TRBV11-2 and TRBJ2-3; D is possibly TRBD1 (6 bases). Germline CDR1 and CDR2: SGHAT and FQNNGV. Trimming removed 4 bases from V and 4 bases from J, with 18 bases in between. The CDR3 loop spans 16 amino acids. In nucleotides, the CDR3 is TGTGCCAGCAGCTGGCAGGGACACCAAAGGCCAGATACGCAGTATTTT. Translating it yields CASSWQGHQRPDTQYF. The variable domain in full, completed from reference TRBV11-2 and TRBJ2-3, reads EAGVAQSPRYKIIEKRQSVAFWCNPISGHATLYWYQQILGQGPKLLIQFQNNGVVDDSQLPKDRFSAERLKGVDSTLKIQPAKLEDSAVYLCASSWQGHQRPDTQYFGPGTRLTVL.

This chain links TRBV5-1 with TRBJ2-7; no clear D. With 4 bases removed from V and 2 bases from J, the gap between germline ends came to 13 bases. Germline loops: CDR1 SGHRS, CDR2 YFSETQ. CDR3 length: 14 amino acids. The CDR3 reads CASSPTPDTYEQYF. The CDR3, as DNA: TGCGCCAGCAGCCCCACACCCGACACCTACGAGCAGTACTTC.

The rearrangement links TRBV2 to TRBJ1-2, with 7 bases matching TRBD1. This CDR3 has 12 amino acids. The V segment lost 6 bases and the J segment 8 bases; nucleotides outside the gene matches: 6. The germline gives CDR1 SNHLY, CDR2 FYNNEI. The CDR3 region has the DNA TGTGCCAGCAGGAGGGGGCTAACGGGCTACACCTTC. Its protein is CASRRGLTGYTF.

V is TRBV27 and J is TRBJ1-4; 7 nucleotides align to TRBD1. Trimming at V came to 9 bases and at J to 8 bases, leaving 12 bases not matched to a gene. CDR1 MNHEY and CDR2 SMNVEV come from the germline V gene (reference sequence). This CDR3 has 14 residues. The CDR3 DNA reads as TGTGCCAGTACGAGGGGGCAGGAATTCGAAAAACTGTTTTTT. Amino acids: CASTRGQEFEKLFF.

The chain uses TRBV5-1 and TRBJ2-3; TRBD2 is a possible D gene (7 bases). Germline V lookup: CDR1 SGHRS, CDR2 YFSETQ. V was pared by 9 bases and J by 5 bases, with 16 bases between. This CDR3 spans 13 amino acids. CDR3 DNA: TGCGCCACCCGCCCGGGGGGCGAAGATACGCAGTATTTT. This codes for CATRPGGEDTQYF.

This clone was counted a few times. The gene calls are TRBV5-4 and TRBJ1-6; TRBD1 is a possible D gene (6 bases). V was trimmed by 5 bases and J by 0 bases, leaving 9 bases between them. Germline CDR1 SGHNT, CDR2 YYREEE (reference sequence). The CDR3 contains 15 residues. CDR3: CASRGDNSYNSPLHF. The DNA for the CDR3 is TGTGCCAGCAGGGGGGACAACTCCTATAATTCACCCCTCCACTTT.

The chain recombines TRBV10-3 with TRBJ2-3, with 10 bases fitting TRBD2. The CDR3 is 17 amino acids. The ends lost 0 bases at V and 3 bases at J; junction bases unmatched: 6. In germline, CDR1 is ENHRY, CDR2 SYGVKD. The CDR3 nucleotides read TGTGCCATCAGTGAGTCGAGGCTAGCGGGGGATACAGATACGCAGTATTTT. This sequence encodes CAISESRLAGDTDTQYF.

The chain carries TRBV5-1 and TRBJ1-2; 12 bases agree with TRBD1. The CDR3 has 17 residues. CDR1 and CDR2 from the germline V gene are SGHRS and YFSETQ. Trimming took 4 bases from V and 5 from J; bases not matched to a gene: 12. CDR3 protein: CASSEPGQGAPPYGYTF. The DNA of the CDR3 is TGCGCCAGCAGCGAACCGGGACAGGGGGCACCTCCTTATGGCTACACCTTC.

This rearrangement joins TRBV4-2 to TRBJ2-5, with TRBD2 matching over 8 bases. The germline V gene encodes CDR1 LGHNA and CDR2 YNFKEQ. This CDR3 comprises 15 residues. The junction had 6 bases not matched to a gene; V was cut back by 0 bases and J by 6 bases. CDR3 loop: CASSQETGGPQTQYF. In nucleotides, the CDR3 is TGTGCCAGCAGCCAAGAGACGGGGGGGCCGCAGACCCAGTACTTC.